The 18 T cell receptor beta chains below were found in one sample sequenced in a study of blood T cell repertoires in COVID-19. Measured with immunoSEQ multiplex PCR; TCRdb has only the in-frame clones, and not every one. The sample gives about 61,000 clones, about 88% of which show up once; 20% to 25% is in the top ten. The specimen was peripheral blood. These receptors were obtained from a woman in her forties or fifties with active or convalescent COVID-19.

The V call is TRBV2, the J call TRBJ2-6, with a tentative D call TRBD1 (6 bases). CDR3 size: 15 residues. The V end lost 6 bases, the J end lost 9 bases, and 18 bases lay between the germline ends. Germline V gives CDR1 SNHLY, CDR2 FYNNEI. The CDR3 loop is CASREQNRVGNVLTF. The CDR3 DNA reads as TGTGCCAGCAGGGAACAGAACAGGGTTGGCAACGTCCTGACTTTC. Together with reference TRBV2 and TRBJ2-6, the CDR3 gives the full variable domain: EPEVTQTPSHQVTQMGQEVILRCVPISNHLYFYWYRQILGQKVEFLVSFYNNEISEKSEIFDDQFSVERPDGSNFTLKIRSTKLEDSAMYFCASREQNRVGNVLTFGAGSRLTVL.

The J gene is TRBJ2-7, the V gene TRBV27, with TRBD2 identical over 7 bases. Trimming removed 7 bases from V and 0 bases from J; junction bases left unmatched: 6. CDR3 length equals 14 residues. The germline V gene encodes CDR1 MNHEY and CDR2 SMNVEV (reference sequence). CDR3 sequence: CASISGTGSYEQYF. CDR3 DNA sequence: TGTGCCAGCATAAGCGGGACCGGCTCCTACGAGCAGTACTTC.

V usage is TRBV11-3 and J usage is TRBJ1-1; possible D gene TRBD1, 6 bases. Germline values: CDR1 SGHNT, CDR2 YENEEA. The CDR3 has 13 amino acids. V dropped 3 bases and J dropped 2 bases, with 7 bases sitting between them. In DNA, the CDR3 is TGTGCCAGCAGCTTGGACAGTAACACTGAAGCTTTCTTT. This encodes CASSLDSNTEAFF.

This chain uses TRBV2 with TRBJ2-5; TRBD2 aligns across 8 bases. The CDR3 sequence is 14 residues long. Germline V CDR1 and CDR2: SNHLY, FYNNEI. Losses at the gene ends were 8 bases for V and 7 bases for J; bases not matched to a gene: 12. CDR3 DNA: TGTGCCAGCGCCCAGCCCGGGACTAGGACGACCCAGTACTTC. Translating it yields CASAQPGTRTTQYF.

The chain couples TRBV28 to TRBJ1-4, with D perhaps matching TRBD1 (6 bases). Germline V gene sequence: CDR1 MDHEN, CDR2 SYDVKM. The CDR3 consists of 16 residues. The V end lost 5 bases, the J end lost 8 bases, and 21 bases lay between the germline ends. The chain's CDR3 is CASSRNSGPQGEKLFF. In DNA form, the CDR3 reads TGTGCCAGCAGTCGCAACTCAGGCCCCCAGGGGGAAAAACTGTTTTTT. Full variable domain (remainder filled in from reference TRBV28 and TRBJ1-4): DVKVTQSSRYLVKRTGEKVFLECVQDMDHENMFWYRQDPGLGLRLIYFSYDVKMKEKGDIPEGYSVSREKKERFSLILESASTNQTSMYLCASSRNSGPQGEKLFFGSGTQLSVL.

The chain has TRBV7-6 and TRBJ2-4; TRBD2 aligns across 13 bases. J lost 0 bases, V lost 5 bases, and 10 bases had no gene match. In germline, CDR1 is SGHVS, CDR2 FNYEAQ. The CDR3 covers 19 residues. The CDR3 loop is CASSGEGLAGRLAKNIQYF. As DNA, the CDR3 is TGTGCCAGCAGCGGAGAGGGACTAGCGGGACGGCTAGCCAAAAACATTCAGTACTTC.

The chain joins TRBV10-1 to TRBJ2-7, with 10 bases identical to TRBD2. This CDR3 contains 15 residues. Per the germline V gene, CDR1 is WNHNN and CDR2 is SYGVQD (reference sequence). V dropped 0 bases and J dropped 7; count of bases not matched to a gene: 6. The CDR3 is CASSESLTSGREQYF. Written as DNA, the CDR3 is TGCGCCAGCAGTGAGTCGTTGACTAGCGGGCGAGAGCAGTACTTC.

The chain employs TRBV11-3 and TRBJ1-2; tentative D call: TRBD1 (6 bases). Germline V gene lookup returns CDR1 SGHNT and CDR2 YENEEA. V was trimmed by 3 bases and J by 4 bases, leaving 15 bases between them. The CDR3 is made up of 15 amino acids. The CDR3 sequence is CASSLMGRGSYGYTF. The CDR3 DNA follows: TGTGCCAGCAGCTTGATGGGCAGGGGCAGCTATGGCTACACCTTC.

V gene TRBV6-4 combines with J gene TRBJ1-2, with D perhaps TRBD1 (5 bases). CDR1 is MRHNA, CDR2 SNTAGT, per germline. V lost 2 bases and J lost 0, with 19 bases in between. This CDR3 has 18 residues. The CDR3 spells CASSDVDVGHGTNYGYTF. CDR3 nucleotide sequence: TGTGCCAGCAGTGACGTTGATGTAGGACACGGAACTAACTATGGCTACACCTTC.

The gene calls are TRBV5-6 and TRBJ1-2; tentatively, D is TRBD1 (6 bases). Between the trimmed V and J ends, which lost 3 bases and 1 base, there was a span of 13 bases. The CDR3 is made up of 15 amino acids. Per germline, CDR1 SGHDT and CDR2 YYEEEE. This CDR3 reads CASSSRTERNYGYTF. In DNA, the CDR3 is TGTGCCAGCAGCTCTCGGACAGAACGTAACTATGGCTACACCTTC.

The V gene is TRBV19, the J gene TRBJ1-1; no clear D gene. CDR1 is LNHDA, CDR2 SQIVND, per germline (reference sequence). Trimming removed 0 bases from V and 1 base from J, with 9 bases in between. The CDR3 runs 15 residues. The CDR3 loop is CASSIDLNGNTEAFF. In DNA, the CDR3 is TGTGCCAGTAGTATAGATCTAAACGGGAACACTGAAGCTTTCTTT.

J is TRBJ2-2 and V is TRBV9, with D possibly matching TRBD1 (6 bases). The V end lost 3 bases, the J end lost 0 bases, and 18 bases lay between the germline ends. The CDR3 extends over 18 amino acids. In germline, CDR1 is SGDLS, CDR2 YYNGEE. For the CDR3, the DNA is TGTGCCAGCAGCGATCCGACACGGACAGTCCCGAACACCGGGGAGCTGTTTTTT. Translated: CASSDPTRTVPNTGELFF. Drawing the rest from reference TRBV9 and TRBJ2-2, the complete variable domain is DSGVTQTPKHLITATGQRVTLRCSPRSGDLSVYWYQQSLDQGLQFLIQYYNGEERAKGNILERFSAQQFPDLHSELNLSSLELGDSALYFCASSDPTRTVPNTGELFFGEGSRLTVL.

The J gene is TRBJ2-3, the V gene TRBV5-1; TRBD1 matches at 10 bases. Germline V CDR1 and CDR2: SGHRS, YFSETQ. The CDR3 loop spans 16 amino acids. After removal of 0 bases from V and 5 bases from J, the junction contained 6 bases not matched to a gene. The CDR3 spells CASSLGGTGAIDTQYF. In DNA, the CDR3 is TGCGCCAGCAGCTTGGGAGGGACAGGGGCAATAGATACGCAGTATTTT.

This clone has a handful of counts. The genes are TRBV10-3 and TRBJ2-3, with TRBD1 matching 7 bases. This CDR3 spans 14 amino acids. With 10 bases clipped from V and 1 base from J, the junction kept 8 bases outside the gene matches. The V gene's germline CDR1 is ENHRY and CDR2 SYGVKD. In nucleotides, the CDR3 is TGTGCCACGACAGGGCTCGCGGGCACAGATACGCAGTATTTT. Translating gives CATTGLAGTDTQYF.

The CDR3 DNA reads as TGTGCCAGCAGCCAAGTAGGGGGACAGGGTAGGCATGGCTACACCTTC. Its translation is CASSQVGGQGRHGYTF. The rearrangement links TRBV14 to TRBJ1-2; 9 bases are a match to TRBD1. V gave up 1 base and J gave up 6 bases; unmatched junction bases: 9. Germline CDR1 SGHDN, CDR2 FVKESK. The CDR3 totals 16 residues.

The chain employs TRBV7-9 and TRBJ2-1; D might be TRBD2 (6 bases). Germline V lookup: CDR1 SEHNR, CDR2 FQNEAQ (reference sequence). CDR3 size: 13 residues. CDR3 sequence: CAHREISYNEQFF. Written as DNA, the CDR3 is TGTGCTCATCGGGAGATCTCCTACAATGAGCAGTTCTTC.

This chain uses TRBV2 with TRBJ2-1; possible D gene TRBD2, 5 bases. Germline V CDR1 and CDR2: SNHLY, FYNNEI. The CDR3 contains 15 residues. The V end lost 4 bases, the J end lost 7 bases, and 17 bases lay between the germline ends. The CDR3 DNA sequence: TGTGCCAGCAGTGGAGCTATCGAAAGAGGGAATGAGCAGTTCTTC. This encodes CASSGAIERGNEQFF.

CDR3 loop: CASSYSMSGNTEAFF. CDR3 DNA sequence: TGTGCCAGCAGTTACTCGATGAGCGGGAACACTGAAGCTTTCTTT. The chain is built from TRBV6-5 and TRBJ1-1; no reliable D call. This CDR3 comprises 15 residues. V dropped 0 bases and J dropped 1 base, with 9 bases sitting between them. CDR1 and CDR2 from the germline V gene are MNHEY and SVGAGI.